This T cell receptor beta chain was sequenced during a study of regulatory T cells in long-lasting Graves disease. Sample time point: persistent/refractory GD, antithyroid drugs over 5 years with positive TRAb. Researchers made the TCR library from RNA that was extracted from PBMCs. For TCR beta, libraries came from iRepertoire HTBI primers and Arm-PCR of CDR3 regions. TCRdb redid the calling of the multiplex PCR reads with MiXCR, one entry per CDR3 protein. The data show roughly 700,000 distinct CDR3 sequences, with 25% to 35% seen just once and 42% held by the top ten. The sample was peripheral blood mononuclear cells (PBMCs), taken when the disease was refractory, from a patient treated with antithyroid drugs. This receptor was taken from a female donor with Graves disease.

CDR3 region: CASSYFGRRGTNYGYTF. The CDR3 DNA reads TGTGCCAGCAGTTACTTCGGACGCCGGGGGACTAACTATGGCTACACCTTC. This sequence joins TRBV6-5 and TRBJ1-2; D is perhaps TRBD1 (5 bases). The germline V gene has CDR1 MNHEY and CDR2 SVGAGI. Trimming removed 1 base at V and 0 bases at J, with 15 bases between. The CDR3 has 17 amino acids.